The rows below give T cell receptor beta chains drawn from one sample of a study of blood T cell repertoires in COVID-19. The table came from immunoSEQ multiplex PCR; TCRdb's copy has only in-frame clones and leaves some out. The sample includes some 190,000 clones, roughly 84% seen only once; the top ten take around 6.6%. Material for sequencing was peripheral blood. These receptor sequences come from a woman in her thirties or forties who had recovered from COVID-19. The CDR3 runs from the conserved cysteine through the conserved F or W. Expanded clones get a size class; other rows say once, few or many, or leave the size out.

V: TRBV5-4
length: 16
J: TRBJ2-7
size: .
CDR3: CASSLPLQSSGGEQYF

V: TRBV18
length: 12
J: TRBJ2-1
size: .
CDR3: CASSPGAHRQFF

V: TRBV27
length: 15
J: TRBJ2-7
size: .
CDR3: CASSSLGTTPYEQYF

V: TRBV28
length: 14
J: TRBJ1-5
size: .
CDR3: CASSPAGGSQPQHF

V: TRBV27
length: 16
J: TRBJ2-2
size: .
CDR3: CASSLSGLLNTGELFF

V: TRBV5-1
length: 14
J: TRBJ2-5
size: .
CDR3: CASSARQGGETQYF

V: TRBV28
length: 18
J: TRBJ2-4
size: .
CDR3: CASSLYGLGRDDKNIQYF

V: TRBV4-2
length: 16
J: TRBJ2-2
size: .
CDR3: CASSQGVAGNTGELFF

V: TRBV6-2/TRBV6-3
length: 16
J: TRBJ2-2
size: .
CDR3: CASSYSRTGFTGELFF

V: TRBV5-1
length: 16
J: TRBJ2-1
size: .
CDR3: CASTLITGQGNNEQFF

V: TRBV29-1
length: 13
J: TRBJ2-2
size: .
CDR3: CSVGQVPTGELFF

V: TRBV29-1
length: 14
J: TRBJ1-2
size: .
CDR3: CSVDAGAGVYGYTF

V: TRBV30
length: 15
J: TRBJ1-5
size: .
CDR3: CAWSVSGNSNQPQHF

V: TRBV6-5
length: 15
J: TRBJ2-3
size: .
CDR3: CASRTPRVGTDTQYF

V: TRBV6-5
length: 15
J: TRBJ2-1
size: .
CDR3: CASSITGGGYNEQFF

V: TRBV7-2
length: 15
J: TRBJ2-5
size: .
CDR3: CASSRFQTGEETQYF

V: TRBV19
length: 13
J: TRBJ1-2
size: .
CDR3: CASSMGGYAGYTF

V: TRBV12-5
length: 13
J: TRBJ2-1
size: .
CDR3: CASGLEGIHEQFF

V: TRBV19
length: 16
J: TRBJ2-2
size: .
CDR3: CASSKLDRVGTGELFF

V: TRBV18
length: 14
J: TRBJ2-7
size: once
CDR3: CASSGRQGAGEQYF

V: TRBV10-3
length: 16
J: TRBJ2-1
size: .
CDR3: CAIRTGTSGGNNEQFF

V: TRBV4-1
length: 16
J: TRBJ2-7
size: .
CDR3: CASSQSDRGATYEQYF

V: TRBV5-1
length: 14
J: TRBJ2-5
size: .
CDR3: CASSPFGVQETQYF

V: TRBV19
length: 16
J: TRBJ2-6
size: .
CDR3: CASNWGGGAGANVLTF

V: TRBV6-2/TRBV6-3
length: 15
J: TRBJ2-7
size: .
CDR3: CASSYRGRVPYEQYF

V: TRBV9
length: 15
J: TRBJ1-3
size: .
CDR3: CASSALDRAGNTIYF

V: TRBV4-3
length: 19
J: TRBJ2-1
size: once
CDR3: CASSRTHGRWAARGNEQFF

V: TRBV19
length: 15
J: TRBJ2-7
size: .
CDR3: CACSESGTRTYEQYF

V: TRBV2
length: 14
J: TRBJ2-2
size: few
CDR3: CASTGTGRTGELFF

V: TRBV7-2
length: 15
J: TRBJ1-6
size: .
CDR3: CASSLGAVVNSPLHF

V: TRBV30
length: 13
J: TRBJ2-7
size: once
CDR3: CAWNSGAGYEQYF

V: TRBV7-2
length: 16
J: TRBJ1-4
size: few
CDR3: CASSWGHTTTNEKLFF

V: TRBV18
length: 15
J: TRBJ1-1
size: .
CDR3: CASSPRGQGNTEAFF

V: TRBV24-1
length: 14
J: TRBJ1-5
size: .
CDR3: CATSDIRGNQPQHF

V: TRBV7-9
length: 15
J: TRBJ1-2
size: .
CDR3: CASSLSGQELYGYTF

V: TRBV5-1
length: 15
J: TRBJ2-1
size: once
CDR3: CASSLRQGAYNEQFF

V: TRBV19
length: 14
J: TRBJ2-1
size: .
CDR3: CASSMTGSYNEQFF

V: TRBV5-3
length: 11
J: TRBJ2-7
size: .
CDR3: CARSLSYEQYF

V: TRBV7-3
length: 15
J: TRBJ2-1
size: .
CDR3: CASSSRLAEHNEQFF

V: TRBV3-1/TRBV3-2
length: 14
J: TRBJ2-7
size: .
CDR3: CASSRGDTAYEQYF

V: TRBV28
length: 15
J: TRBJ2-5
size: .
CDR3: CASSLLTGGKETQYF

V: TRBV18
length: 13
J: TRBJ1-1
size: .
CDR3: CASTTGRNTEAFF